This T cell receptor beta chain comes out of a study of a mutant IDH1 vaccine in newly diagnosed glioma. The repertoire was sequenced with immunoSEQ multiplex PCR; TCRdb's copy has only in-frame clones and lacks some. Among tens of thousands of clones listed, 84% were seen once. With respect to this clone: The antigen is unknown. One junction end disagrees with the germline gene, perhaps due to a read error.

The CDR3 extends over 11 amino acids. Germline V gene lookup returns CDR1 DFQATT and CDR2 SNEGSKA (reference sequence). Specified time point: week 11, during vaccination. A single vaccine dose contained 300 ug of mutant IDH1 20-mer peptide, and topical imiquimod was used with it. The sequencing here drew on PBMCs, taken from a glioma patient whose treatment included an IDH1 peptide vaccine. The rearrangement uses TRBV20-1 and TRBJ1-2, with D possibly TRBD1 on 5 matching bases. This receptor was identified in a man aged 35-49 years with glioma. The chain's CDR3 is CAPGREDGYTF. In DNA form, the CDR3 reads TGTGCCCCTGGCAGGGAGGATGGCTACACCTTC.